The rows below give T cell receptor beta chains drawn from one sample of a study of blood T cell repertoires in COVID-19. Sequenced by immunoSEQ multiplex PCR; TCRdb stores in-frame clones only, minus some. The sample yields approximately 70,000 clones, 80% to 85% seen once. The sequenced sample was peripheral blood. The origin of the receptors is a woman in her sixties or seventies with acute or convalescent COVID-19. Each CDR3 is given with its conserved first and last residue. Size values are once, few and many counts, or a class for expanded clones, and some rows have none.

.,14,TRBV19,CASKGDRDNQPQHF
.,14,TRBV9,CASSPPGGGYGYTF
.,18,TRBV6-1,CASSELQIAGTHNQPQHF
.,13,TRBV7-9,CASSWGGSYEQYF
.,15,TRBV4-1,CASSRTGVGNEKLFF
.,15,TRBV6-1,CASSEAPAGHNEQFF
.,15,TRBV18,CASSPPRRDTDTQYF
.,13,TRBV7-2,CASSPQTGTEAFF
.,18,TRBV7-9,CASSLGGQGVLSSYEQYF
.,16,TRBV24-1,CATSDQGGGKDQPQHF
once,15,TRBV9,CASSVDSGGGGEAFF
.,11,TRBV5-1,CASTQGHTQYF
.,12,TRBV21-1,CANPPGADGYTF
.,15,TRBV5-1,CASSLAQGADYGYTF
.,14,TRBV10-3,CAIRPVGLANEQFF
.,14,TRBV19,CASSNSPGLLGYTF
.,13,TRBV10-3,CAISDQGDYGYTF
.,17,TRBV4-2,CASSQDMRALSSYEQYF
once,14,TRBV9,CASSGRGSNSPLHF
once,15,TRBV19,CASSVGLAGINEQYF
.,17,TRBV5-1,CASTAWTGAKVNTEAFF
.,15,TRBV3-1/TRBV3-2,CASRPGLDRGETQYF
few,17,TRBV2,CASSEARTGTKTYGYTF
.,15,TRBV3-1/TRBV3-2,CASSHYRGGEETQYF
.,19,TRBV7-9,CASSLPSGGMIAGANVLTF
.,14,TRBV5-5,CASSRTNRESEAFF
.,13,TRBV7-9,CASSSGDYVGYTF
.,17,TRBV15,CATSREVAGDPTDTQYF
.,15,TRBV19,CASSPARDRDYGYTF
.,14,TRBV7-9,CASSPWRGGFEQYF
.,16,TRBV18,CASSPGTSGATDTQYF
.,13,TRBV10-3,CATRQGVFDEQFF
.,15,TRBV11-2,CASSLGGGLTGELFF
.,16,TRBV5-1,CASSFGGFGSTGELFF
.,18,TRBV15,CATSRAKASGGPTDTQYF
.,13,TRBV6-1,CASSETSYDEQFF
.,14,TRBV5-1,CASSFGPGNGEQFF
few,15,TRBV11-1,CASSAARDGHYEQYF
once,17,TRBV10-1,CASTTREESSYNSPLHF
.,16,TRBV10-3,CAISAAAETGANVLTF
.,13,TRBV19,CASSIGQNTEAFF
.,11,TRBV5-6,CASSQAREQYF
.,16,TRBV19,CASRITDRGDSYEQYF
.,14,TRBV5-1,CASRVTGNQETQYF
.,17,TRBV20-1,CSASDPGGSANTGELFF
.,16,TRBV18,CASSPRQMLSGNTIYF
.,13,TRBV2,CASRRGAEETQYF
.,15,TRBV5-4,CASRPRAGDNYGYTF
.,18,TRBV3-1/TRBV3-2,CASSQGLRLAGGQETQYF
.,14,TRBV4-1,CASSPGQSGEKLFF
once,12,TRBV12-3/TRBV12-4,CASRWGAGELFF
.,15,TRBV27,CASSSSAGMNTEAFF
few,16,TRBV5-1,CASSPEGVTGANVLTF
few,15,TRBV6-6,CASSYSTGTGTEAFF
.,13,TRBV29-1,CSVPTEMNTEAFF
.,16,TRBV6-1,CASSEIWDISYTEAFF